This T cell receptor beta chain was captured in a study of T cells after yellow fever vaccination. TCRdb used MiXCR to reprocess the 5' RACE reads, holding one entry per CDR3 protein. The sample lists a few hundred thousand distinct CDR3 sequences, approximately 16% seen once, with roughly 17% in the top ten. This clonotype has more than one count but fewer than ten. Trimming removed 7 bases from V and 2 bases from J, with 18 bases in between. Germline V gives CDR1 SGHTA, CDR2 FQGNSA. The CDR3 spans 16 residues. Specimen: PBMCs, collected 5 days after the first yellow fever vaccination. This TCR was sampled from a man aged 18 to 30 who received the YFV17D yellow fever vaccine. The V and J genes are TRBV7-2 and TRBJ2-1, with D perhaps TRBD1 (6 bases). The CDR3: CASNRPAGATYNEQFF. CDR3 DNA: TGTGCCAGCAACCGGCCGGCAGGGGCTACCTACAATGAGCAGTTCTTC.